A selection of T cell receptor beta chains follows, all from one sample in a study of blood T cell repertoires in COVID-19. TCRdb keeps only in-frame clones here, not all; method: immunoSEQ multiplex PCR. Counted here are under 400,000 clones, roughly 90% occurring once; the ten biggest clones make up approximately 1%. The sample taken for sequencing was PBMCs or T cells enriched from blood (not recorded which). The source is a woman under 40 who had been exposed to COVID-19. Each CDR3 is given with its conserved first and last residue. Each record gives: CDR3 protein, CDR3 DNA, clone size, V gene, J gene, D gene. D genes are given only for firm matches. Clone size is given for some rows only: seen once, a few or many times, or a class if the clone is expanded.

CDR3aa: CASSLGAGVPFEMGELFF; CDR3nt: TGTGCCAGCAGCTTGGGCGCGGGAGTTCCTTTTGAAATGGGGGAGCTGTTTTTT; abundance: -; v_gene: TRBV11-2; j_gene: TRBJ2-2; d_gene: TRBD2
CDR3aa: CAWSTWTGKRVGELFF; CDR3nt: TGTGCCTGGAGTACTTGGACAGGGAAAAGAGTCGGGGAGCTGTTTTTT; abundance: -; v_gene: TRBV30; j_gene: TRBJ2-2; d_gene: TRBD1
CDR3aa: CASSVSGGINQPQHF; CDR3nt: TGTGCCAGCAGCGTATCAGGGGGAATTAATCAGCCCCAGCATTTT; abundance: -; v_gene: TRBV9; j_gene: TRBJ1-5; d_gene: TRBD1
CDR3aa: CASGTRTGGGGAFF; CDR3nt: TGTGCTAGTGGAACCCGGACAGGCGGTGGGGGAGCTTTCTTT; abundance: -; v_gene: TRBV12-5; j_gene: TRBJ1-1; d_gene: TRBD1
CDR3aa: CASSEAAGTGDDF; CDR3nt: TGTGCCAGCAGTGAAGCGGCCGGGACAGGGGACGATTTT; abundance: -; v_gene: TRBV2; j_gene: TRBJ2-3; d_gene: TRBD1
CDR3aa: CSVLVPQGRGTEAFF; CDR3nt: TGCAGCGTCCTGGTCCCGCAGGGGAGGGGCACTGAAGCTTTCTTT; abundance: -; v_gene: TRBV29-1; j_gene: TRBJ1-1; d_gene: -
CDR3aa: CATSGAGVINNEQFF; CDR3nt: TGTGCCACCAGTGGGGCGGGAGTGATAAACAATGAGCAGTTCTTC; abundance: -; v_gene: TRBV24-1; j_gene: TRBJ2-1; d_gene: TRBD2
CDR3aa: CASSLLDRGSYEQYF; CDR3nt: TGTGCCAGCAGTTTACTGGACAGGGGCTCCTACGAGCAGTACTTC; abundance: -; v_gene: TRBV27; j_gene: TRBJ2-7; d_gene: TRBD1
CDR3aa: CASSLSGTSGKGLSSYNEQFF; CDR3nt: TGTGCCAGCAGCTTAAGCGGGACTAGCGGGAAGGGTTTGAGCTCCTACAATGAGCAGTTCTTC; abundance: -; v_gene: TRBV7-3; j_gene: TRBJ2-1; d_gene: TRBD2
CDR3aa: CASSPGVRGPASYGYTF; CDR3nt: TGTGCCAGCTCACCAGGCGTCAGAGGCCCCGCCAGCTATGGCTACACCTTC; abundance: -; v_gene: TRBV18; j_gene: TRBJ1-2; d_gene: -
CDR3aa: CAGEIEGYGYTF; CDR3nt: TGTGCCGGCGAAATAGAGGGCTATGGCTACACCTTC; abundance: -; v_gene: TRBV28; j_gene: TRBJ1-2; d_gene: -
CDR3aa: CASSFGLAGGQETQYF; CDR3nt: TGTGCCAGCAGCTTTGGGCTAGCGGGAGGTCAAGAGACCCAGTACTTC; abundance: -; v_gene: TRBV11-2; j_gene: TRBJ2-5; d_gene: TRBD2
CDR3aa: CASSTRGAGTEAFF; CDR3nt: TGTGCCAGTAGTACCCGGGGTGCGGGCACTGAAGCTTTCTTT; abundance: few; v_gene: TRBV19; j_gene: TRBJ1-1; d_gene: -
CDR3aa: CASSLELRQGYYEQYF; CDR3nt: TGCGCCAGCAGCTTGGAATTGCGGCAGGGATATTACGAGCAGTACTTC; abundance: -; v_gene: TRBV5-1; j_gene: TRBJ2-7; d_gene: -
CDR3aa: CASSPPRVPGEKLFF; CDR3nt: TGTGCCAGCAGTCCCCCACGGGTACCTGGTGAAAAACTGTTTTTT; abundance: -; v_gene: TRBV28; j_gene: TRBJ1-4; d_gene: -
CDR3aa: CASSLWSGQGVNEQYF; CDR3nt: TGTGCCAGCAGTTTATGGTCAGGGCAGGGCGTCAACGAGCAGTACTTC; abundance: -; v_gene: TRBV27; j_gene: TRBJ2-7; d_gene: -
CDR3aa: CASSYSSGLIGEQFF; CDR3nt: TGTGCCAGCAGTTACTCGTCAGGACTTATAGGTGAGCAGTTCTTC; abundance: -; v_gene: TRBV6-5; j_gene: TRBJ2-1; d_gene: -
CDR3aa: CASSSAIAHNEQFF; CDR3nt: TGTGCCAGCAGCTCTGCCATAGCCCACAATGAGCAGTTCTTC; abundance: -; v_gene: TRBV11-2; j_gene: TRBJ2-1; d_gene: -
CDR3aa: CASSPPGQGTGANVLTF; CDR3nt: TGTGCCAGCAGTCCACCGGGACAGGGGACCGGGGCCAACGTCCTGACTTTC; abundance: once; v_gene: TRBV27; j_gene: TRBJ2-6; d_gene: TRBD1
CDR3aa: CASSESGFGSNQPQHF; CDR3nt: TGCGCCAGCAGTGAGTCGGGTTTCGGGAGCAATCAGCCCCAGCATTTT; abundance: -; v_gene: TRBV10-2; j_gene: TRBJ1-5; d_gene: -
CDR3aa: CASIPGLSNTDTQYF; CDR3nt: TGTGCCAGCATCCCGGGACTCTCAAACACAGATACGCAGTATTTT; abundance: -; v_gene: TRBV5-8; j_gene: TRBJ2-3; d_gene: -
CDR3aa: CASSFARDRWNQPQHF; CDR3nt: TGCGCCAGCAGCTTCGCCCGGGACAGATGGAATCAGCCCCAGCATTTT; abundance: -; v_gene: TRBV5-1; j_gene: TRBJ1-5; d_gene: TRBD1